This TCR beta chain derives from a study of T cell repertoires in cytomegalovirus infection. Study-level points and caveats: Of the TCR beta families, the public ones yielded a cumulative frequency that identified carriers of CMV plus the relevant HLA.

This clonotype showed up just a few times. What it binds is not known. TCRdb used MiXCR to reprocess the reads, holding one entry per CDR3 protein. There are a few hundred thousand distinct CDR3 sequences in the sample; 15% to 20% occur only once, and around half lies in the top ten. CDR3 length: 15 residues. Trimming cost V 6 bases and J 7 bases; bases outside gene matches: 14. Sequencing was carried out using CD8+ T cells from PBMCs. V is TRBV12-3 or TRBV12-4 and J is TRBJ1-2, with 7 positions matching TRBD1. This TCR was sampled from a human donor in good health (CMV status not recorded). Some clones in this sample may be carry-over from other donors' samples. CDR3 nucleotides: TGTGCCAGCAGCTCCGGAGGGGGCAGGGACTTTGGCTACACCTTC. It translates to CASSSGGGRDFGYTF.